The 14 T cell receptor beta chains listed next were all sequenced from one sample in a study of blood T cells in healthy people across ages. Using a J-beta primer mix together with a sample-barcoded 5' primer, a second PCR was run for roughly 6 to 12 cycles. MiXCR, applied by TCRdb to the 5' RACE reads, yields one record per CDR3 protein. The sample yields roughly 680,000 distinct CDR3 sequences, about 50% seen once. The specimen was blood. These receptors originate from a woman older than 75 in good health.

This chain uses TRBV4-2 with TRBJ2-3; no clear D gene. V lost 4 bases and J lost 4, with 15 bases in between. This CDR3 spans 15 amino acids. Germline assignment: CDR1 LGHNA and CDR2 YNFKEQ. CDR3 in DNA: TGTGCCAGCAGCCCCCGTCTTGGCTCGTCAGATACGCAGTATTTT. Protein: CASSPRLGSSDTQYF.

V usage is TRBV4-3 and J usage is TRBJ2-1, with TRBD1 identical over 8 bases. Germline V lookup: CDR1 LGHNA, CDR2 YSLEER. The J segment lost 9 bases and the V segment lost 0 bases, leaving 7 bases of the junction unmatched. This CDR3 contains 15 residues. CDR3: CASSQDRQGATEQFF. The CDR3 region has the DNA TGCGCCAGCAGCCAAGATCGGCAGGGGGCGACTGAGCAGTTCTTC.

This clonotype was counted a few times. The CDR3 is CASSLANPALYEQYF. DNA of the CDR3: TGCGCCAGCAGCTTGGCCAATCCGGCCCTCTACGAGCAGTACTTC. The V call is TRBV5-1, the J call TRBJ2-7; D remains ambiguous. The CDR3 runs to 15 residues. Trimming shortened V by 0 bases and J by 3 bases, and 13 bases separated the two germline ends. Germline V gives CDR1 SGHRS, CDR2 YFSETQ.

The chain employs TRBV7-2 and TRBJ1-2, with 7 bases that match TRBD1. The CDR3 sequence is 13 residues long. Germline CDR1 and CDR2: SGHTA and FQGNSA. V shed 5 bases and J 8 bases; nucleotides not matched to a gene: 8. CDR3 protein: CASSPKTGRGYTF. The CDR3 DNA reads TGTGCCAGCAGCCCGAAGACAGGGAGAGGCTACACCTTC.

The gene calls are TRBV2 and TRBJ2-7, with D tentatively TRBD2 (5 bases). The germline CDR1 and CDR2 sequences are SNHLY and FYNNEI. With 5 bases removed from V and 0 bases from J, the gap between germline ends came to 11 bases. The CDR3 totals 14 residues. The CDR3 sequence: CASSLAWSSYEQYF. For the CDR3, the DNA is TGTGCCAGCAGTCTAGCTTGGAGCTCCTACGAGCAGTACTTC.

The chain has TRBV5-5 and TRBJ2-1; no definite D call. This CDR3 is built from 12 residues. Between the trimmed V and J ends, which lost 3 bases and 6 bases, there was a span of 7 bases. Germline values: CDR1 SGHKS, CDR2 YYEKEE (reference sequence). The CDR3 loop reads CASSWRSNEQFF. The CDR3 DNA sequence: TGTGCCAGCAGCTGGAGAAGCAATGAGCAGTTCTTC.

The chain employs TRBV6-1 and TRBJ2-1; TRBD1 matches 9 bases. Trimming cost V 7 bases and J 1 base; bases outside gene matches: 8. Germline V gene sequence: CDR1 MNHNS, CDR2 SASEGT. The CDR3 is 16 amino acids. The DNA of the CDR3 is TGTGCCAGCATGCGGACAGGGGCGATTTCCTACAATGAGCAGTTCTTC. Its protein product is CASMRTGAISYNEQFF.

This clonotype was counted a single time. The gene calls are TRBV29-1 and TRBJ2-1; the match to TRBD2 covers 10 bases. Germline lookup yields CDR1 SQVTM and CDR2 ANQGSEA. The J segment lost 8 bases and the V segment lost 1 base, leaving 8 bases of the junction unmatched. CDR3 length: 15 amino acids. The CDR3: CSVEGTSGTVDEQFF. CDR3 nucleotide sequence: TGCAGCGTTGAAGGAACTAGCGGGACTGTGGATGAGCAGTTCTTC.

The rearrangement uses TRBV15 and TRBJ2-7, with 7 bases aligning to TRBD2. Germline values: CDR1 LNHNV, CDR2 YYDKDF (reference sequence). V lost 1 base to trimming and J lost 0 bases; unmatched junction nucleotides: 3. The CDR3 covers 15 residues. CDR3 DNA sequence: TGTGCCACCAGCAGAGCAACGGGGGGCTCCTACGAGCAGTACTTC. It yields the protein CATSRATGGSYEQYF.

This clonotype was found once. The rearrangement joins TRBV7-9 to TRBJ1-5; TRBD1 is a possible D gene (5 bases). From germline, CDR1 is SEHNR and CDR2 FQNEAQ (reference sequence). Trimming cost V 3 bases and J 6 bases, with 12 bases left between them. This CDR3 comprises 14 residues. The CDR3 DNA reads as TGTGCCAGCAGCTTCGAGGGAAGGGGTCAGCCCCAGCATTTT. Its translation is CASSFEGRGQPQHF.

This CDR3 reads CSARGEAQNEQFF. Written as DNA, the CDR3 is TGCAGTGCCAGGGGGGAGGCCCAGAATGAGCAGTTCTTC. The chain combines TRBV20-1 with TRBJ2-1; tentatively, D is TRBD1 (7 bases). Germline V gives CDR1 DFQATT, CDR2 SNEGSKA (reference sequence). The CDR3 has 13 amino acids. V was cut by 6 bases and J by 7 bases, with 16 bases left in between.

This clonotype has just one count. The junction shows a germline mismatch at one end, possibly a read error. This chain joins TRBV20-1 and TRBJ1-2, with TRBD1 matching over 7 bases. Per germline, CDR1 DFQATT and CDR2 SNEGSKA (reference sequence). This CDR3 is 14 amino acids long. The CDR3 coding sequence is TGCAGTACTAGTCGGGACAGCTATTACTATGGCTACACCTTC. Its translation: CSTSRDSYYYGYTF.

Only one count was recorded for this clonotype. This sequence may be a read error, since a much larger clone differs from it by one base. This chain connects TRBV27 to TRBJ2-1, with D perhaps TRBD2 (6 bases). Between the trimmed V and J ends, which lost 7 bases and 2 bases, there was a span of 18 bases. Germline CDR1 reads MNHEY; CDR2 reads SMNVEV (reference sequence). The CDR3 runs to 16 residues. The CDR3 loop reads CASISGPPSTYNEQFF. CDR3 sequence (DNA): TGTGCCAGCATTAGCGGCCCGCCGTCGACCTACAATGAGCAGTTCTTC.

As to this clonotype: A much larger clone is a single base away; this may be a read error. The chain combines TRBV7-9 with TRBJ2-3; a possible D gene is TRBD2 (6 bases). CDR1 is SEHNR and CDR2 is FQNEAQ in the germline V gene (reference sequence). V was shortened by 1 base and J by 4 bases, with 12 bases between the two germline ends. This CDR3 region has 15 residues. The CDR3 protein is CASSLVNSGPDTQYF. CDR3 DNA: TGTGCCAGCAGCTTAGTTAATAGCGGCCCAGATACGCAGTATTTT.